This TCR beta chain was sequenced in a study of blood T cell repertoires in COVID-19. Across the study: From the United States, Italy and Spain came samples of acute and convalescent COVID-19. PBMCs, B-cell-depleted T cells, or T cells provided the cDNA or gDNA that made up the material.

Per the authors' pipeline: Reference gene primer amplification gave estimated nucleated cell counts. Produced via immunoSEQ multiplex PCR; TCRdb's table is partial and in-frame only. That table supplies the V and J calls and clone size; D and trimming were determined from the DNA. The sample has roughly 80,000 clones, about nine tenths seen once; the top ten hold 9.1%. Trimming removed 0 bases at V and 5 bases at J, with 7 bases between. The CDR3 extends over 13 amino acids. In germline, CDR1 is LGHNA, CDR2 YNFKEQ. The sequence was collected from a human donor in a cohort sampled during active COVID-19. What was sequenced was peripheral blood. J is TRBJ2-5 and V is TRBV4-2; no definite D call. The CDR3 nucleotides are TGTGCCAGCAGCCAAGATAGAACGGAGACCCAGTACTTC. As protein: CASSQDRTETQYF.